This T cell receptor beta chain was captured in a study of cytomegalovirus exposure and HLA in healthy donors. Study findings and constraints: The authors later found most CMV-associated TCR beta chains appeared HLA-restricted. Rarity characterized most TCR sequences, yet some public TCRs appeared in many donors.

To note about this clone: The antigen is not known.

This CDR3 is built from 14 residues. The germline V gene has CDR1 SGDLS and CDR2 YYNGEE. Trimming cost V 0 bases and J 4 bases; bases outside gene matches: 3. Both 60 Vbeta primers and 13 Jbeta primers went into the PCR. The assay was immunoSEQ multiplex PCR, and TCRdb's table has in-frame clones only and misses some. The table records 200,000 to 300,000 clones, approximately 85% of them present only once. This rearrangement joins TRBV9 to TRBJ2-5; TRBD1 aligns across 7 bases. Sequencing was done on a sample of PBMCs. The clonotype was recovered from a girl aged 2 to 10 in good health and CMV-seronegative. The CDR3 reads CASSVANRGETQYF. The CDR3 DNA follows: TGTGCCAGCAGCGTAGCTAACAGGGGAGAGACCCAGTACTTC.